Listed here are 19 T cell receptor beta chains from one sample, sequenced in a study of spatial heterogeneity in lung cancer. The time point is: blood at routine non-recurrence follow-up after resection. TCRdb re-called the 5' RACE reads with MiXCR, one entry per CDR3 protein. The profile covers 15,000 to 20,000 distinct CDR3 sequences, with about 10% appearing a single time and under 25% taken by the ten largest. The source material was PBMCs, sampled at follow-up. The receptors originated from a male donor with early-stage non-small cell lung cancer.

With regard to this clonotype: With a much larger clone just one base away, this may be a read error. CDR3 DNA sequence: TGTGCCAGTAGCCTCATCGGGGAGCCGTTTTTT. Amino acid sequence: CASSLIGEPFF. The rearrangement uses TRBV19 and TRBJ2-2, with D tentatively TRBD2 (5 bases). Germline-derived CDR1 and CDR2 are LNHDA and SQIVND (reference sequence). The CDR3 has 11 amino acids.

In this sample, this clonotype turned up many times. The V call is TRBV28, the J call TRBJ2-7; D might be TRBD1 or TRBD2, each matching 5 bases. With 4 bases removed from V and 5 bases from J, the gap between germline ends came to 15 bases. CDR3 size: 14 residues. Germline V lookup: CDR1 MDHEN, CDR2 SYDVKM. CDR3 DNA sequence: TGTGCCAGCAGTTCCCCGGGACCTTGGGACGAGCAGTACTTC. Its protein product is CASSSPGPWDEQYF.

This clonotype was counted at least ten times. The rearrangement uses TRBV12-3 or TRBV12-4 and TRBJ2-3, with D perhaps assigned TRBD1 or TRBD2 (6 bases each). The CDR3 length is 15 residues. V gave up 7 bases and J gave up 4 bases, with 18 bases separating them. CDR3 coding DNA: TGTGCCAGCACCTTCCCCGGGGGCAGGGCAGATACGCAGTATTTT. Translating it yields CASTFPGGRADTQYF.

The chain combines TRBV19 with TRBJ2-1, with D unresolved. Per germline, CDR1 LNHDA and CDR2 SQIVND (reference sequence). CDR3 length: 15 amino acids. V lost 3 bases, J lost 2 bases, and 11 bases lay in between. Written as DNA, the CDR3 is TGTGCCAGTAGTATTAAGACTGGAGCCTACAATGAGCAGTTCTTC. This gives the protein CASSIKTGAYNEQFF.

This clonotype was seen at least ten times. The rearrangement uses TRBV5-5 and TRBJ2-2; 11 bases line up with TRBD1. The germline V gene has CDR1 SGHKS and CDR2 YYEKEE (reference sequence). Unmatched junction bases numbered 7, after V lost 3 bases and J lost 3 bases. This CDR3 has 17 residues. CDR3 coding DNA: TGTGCCAGCAGCTCGCTACCGGGACAGGGGGACACCGGGGAGCTGTTTTTT. Translated, it gives CASSSLPGQGDTGELFF.

This clonotype was seen ten or more times. J is TRBJ1-5 and V is TRBV28; TRBD1 agrees at 9 bases. The CDR3 has 15 amino acids. Per germline, CDR1 MDHEN and CDR2 SYDVKM. Losses at the gene ends were 6 bases for V and 3 bases for J; bases not matched to a gene: 6. The CDR3 region has the DNA TGTGCCAGCAGGGGGGGACAGGGCATCAATCAGCCCCAGCATTTT. This encodes CASRGGQGINQPQHF.

The rearrangement links TRBV6-4 to TRBJ2-3, with TRBD1 identical over 10 bases. The junction had 2 bases not matched to a gene; V was cut back by 0 bases and J by 2 bases. Per germline, CDR1 MRHNA and CDR2 SNTAGT. CDR3 size: 16 residues. The CDR3 region has the DNA TGTGCCAGCAGTGACTCCGGGACAGGGGACACAGATACGCAGTATTTT. This translates into CASSDSGTGDTDTQYF.

This clonotype was observed many times. The J gene is TRBJ1-4, the V gene TRBV4-2, with TRBD1 matching over 9 bases. Germline V gives CDR1 LGHNA, CDR2 YNFKEQ. The J segment lost 5 bases and the V segment lost 1 base, leaving 5 bases of the junction unmatched. The length of the CDR3 is 16 residues. CDR3 sequence (DNA): TGTGCCAGCAGCCAAGCCTCCGGGACAGGGAATGAAAAACTGTTTTTT. Translated, it gives CASSQASGTGNEKLFF.

This clonotype was seen a few times. The V call is TRBV10-1, the J call TRBJ2-5; D unresolved. The V gene lost 4 bases and the J gene lost 3 bases, with 9 bases spanning the gap. Germline V lookup: CDR1 WNHNN, CDR2 SYGVQD (reference sequence). CDR3 length equals 13 residues. Written as DNA, the CDR3 is TGCGCCAGCAGTGGGCCGTCTAAAGAGACCCAGTACTTC. It yields the protein CASSGPSKETQYF.

This clonotype showed up just a few times. The rearrangement links TRBV14 to TRBJ1-1, with D tentatively TRBD1 (5 bases). The CDR3 is 15 amino acids. Trimming took off 2 bases at V and 5 bases at J, with 15 bases between the two ends. Per the germline V gene, CDR1 is SGHDN and CDR2 is FVKESK. The CDR3 sequence: CASSQYRGIRTEAFF. Here the CDR3 DNA reads TGTGCCAGCAGCCAATATAGGGGCATTCGTACTGAAGCTTTCTTT.

The chain combines TRBV6-1 with TRBJ1-5; no clear D gene. Trimming cost V 2 bases and J 7 bases, with 21 bases left between them. The CDR3 totals 17 residues. Germline CDR1 MNHNS, CDR2 SASEGT. CDR3 amino acids: CASSELASWGGGQPQHF. In DNA, the CDR3 is TGTGCCAGCAGTGAACTGGCCTCTTGGGGAGGCGGACAGCCCCAGCATTTT.

This clonotype was seen at least ten times. The chain employs TRBV20-1 and TRBJ1-1; D gene uncertain. The V and J ends lost 0 bases and 7 bases respectively, with 12 bases between them. The CDR3 consists of 13 residues. The germline V gene has CDR1 DFQATT and CDR2 SNEGSKA (reference sequence). The CDR3 DNA reads TGCAGTGCTAGAGATGGAGGGTTGGTTGAAGCTTTCTTT. It translates to CSARDGGLVEAFF.

This clonotype has ten or more counts. Here the CDR3 reads CASSNGTSSNEQFF. The CDR3 nucleotides are TGTGCCAGCAGTAACGGGACTAGCAGTAATGAGCAGTTCTTC. The rearrangement joins TRBV6-2 or TRBV6-3 to TRBJ2-1; 9 nucleotides agree with TRBD2. CDR1 and CDR2 (germline): MNHEY, SVGEGT. The V segment lost 5 bases and the J segment 7 bases; nucleotides outside the gene matches: 6. The CDR3 contains 14 residues.

This clonotype was seen many times. The chain combines TRBV12-3 or TRBV12-4 with TRBJ2-3; D tentatively fits TRBD1 or TRBD2 (5 bases each). V was trimmed by 8 bases and J by 0 bases, leaving 18 bases between them. The CDR3 extends over 16 amino acids. CDR3 protein: CASGRGAEFSTDTQYF. DNA for the CDR3: TGTGCCAGCGGTAGGGGAGCGGAGTTTAGCACAGATACGCAGTATTTT.

This clonotype came up many times. V gene TRBV27 combines with J gene TRBJ2-3, with TRBD1 matching 9 bases. Germline V lookup: CDR1 MNHEY, CDR2 SMNVEV (reference sequence). The CDR3 is 14 residues long. V shed 8 bases, J shed 4 bases, and the junction held 7 bases outside the gene matches. The chain's CDR3 is CASWGTGKPDTQYF. The CDR3 DNA sequence: TGTGCCAGCTGGGGGACAGGGAAACCAGATACGCAGTATTTT.

This clonotype has ten or more counts. The CDR3 DNA reads as TGCGCCAGCAGCCAGGAAACAATAGGTCCCTATGAGCAGTTCTTC. Protein product: CASSQETIGPYEQFF. V is TRBV4-3 and J is TRBJ2-1; the D is unclear. The CDR3 runs to 15 residues. Germline CDR1 is LGHNA and CDR2 is YSLEER. Trimming took 3 bases from V and 8 from J, leaving 17 bases between them.

The chain joins TRBV15 to TRBJ2-3; 11 bases line up with TRBD2. This CDR3 is 20 amino acids long. Germline CDR1 is LNHNV and CDR2 is YYDKDF (reference sequence). With V trimmed by 4 bases and J by 0 bases, 15 bases remained unmatched. The CDR3 DNA is TGTGCCACCAGCACTTCGGACCTAGCGGGGGGTCTTTTTAGCACAGATACGCAGTATTTT. Encoded protein: CATSTSDLAGGLFSTDTQYF. Using reference TRBV15 and TRBJ2-3 for the parts outside the CDR3, the full variable domain is DAMVIQNPRYQVTQFGKPVTLSCSQTLNHNVMYWYQQKSSQAPKLLFHYYDKDFNNEADTPDNFQSRRPNTSFCFLDIRSPGLGDTAMYLCATSTSDLAGGLFSTDTQYFGPGTRLTVL.

This clonotype is deemed medium-sized (0.01 to 0.1%). The gene calls are TRBV6-5 and TRBJ2-1; TRBD1 matches at 9 bases. The V gene's germline CDR1 is MNHEY and CDR2 SVGAGI. V shed 11 bases, J shed 9 bases, and the junction held 11 bases outside the gene matches. The CDR3 has 13 residues. CDR3 sequence (DNA): TGTGCCTGTGGGACAGGGCCGTGGGGTGAGCAGTTCTTC. Protein: CACGTGPWGEQFF.

The sample holds many counts of this clonotype. This sequence joins TRBV12-3 or TRBV12-4 and TRBJ1-1; D not certain. V gave up 3 bases and J gave up 6 bases, with 8 bases separating them. CDR3 size: 12 residues. CDR3 region: CASSFGLAEAFF. As DNA, the CDR3 is TGTGCCAGCAGTTTCGGGTTGGCTGAAGCTTTCTTT.